This T cell receptor beta chain is drawn from a study of T-cell memory formation after mild COVID-19. For the study at large: Largely, the TCR clusters proved donor specific. General study points: The second-wave clones peaking on day 37 were not confirmed as SARS-CoV-2-specific. Most CD4+ clones that shrank were in CM and EM, while CD8+ ones turned up in EMRA.

This clonotype was detected many times. The antigen is undetermined. 5'RACE with constant-segment primers yielded barcoded, UMI-tagged TCR alpha and TCR beta cDNA libraries. TCRdb ran MiXCR on the 5' RACE reads and lists one entry per CDR3 protein. The sample carries around 300,000 distinct CDR3 sequences, about a sixth recorded once. Trimming at V came to 6 bases and at J to 4 bases, leaving 8 bases not matched to a gene. Germline V lookup: CDR1 DFQATT, CDR2 SNEGSKA (reference sequence). CDR3 size: 14 residues. Sequences were obtained from PBMCs or a T cell subset sorted from them (not recorded which). The sequence was collected from a man aged 18 to 30 who had mild COVID-19 (a few samples of this study predate the infection). Cell type and time point are not known. The chain has TRBV20-1 and TRBJ2-5; TRBD2 matches at 10 bases. The CDR3 DNA follows: TGCAGTGCCGCCATAGCGGGGGGTTTAGAGACCCAGTACTTC. It specifies CSAAIAGGLETQYF.